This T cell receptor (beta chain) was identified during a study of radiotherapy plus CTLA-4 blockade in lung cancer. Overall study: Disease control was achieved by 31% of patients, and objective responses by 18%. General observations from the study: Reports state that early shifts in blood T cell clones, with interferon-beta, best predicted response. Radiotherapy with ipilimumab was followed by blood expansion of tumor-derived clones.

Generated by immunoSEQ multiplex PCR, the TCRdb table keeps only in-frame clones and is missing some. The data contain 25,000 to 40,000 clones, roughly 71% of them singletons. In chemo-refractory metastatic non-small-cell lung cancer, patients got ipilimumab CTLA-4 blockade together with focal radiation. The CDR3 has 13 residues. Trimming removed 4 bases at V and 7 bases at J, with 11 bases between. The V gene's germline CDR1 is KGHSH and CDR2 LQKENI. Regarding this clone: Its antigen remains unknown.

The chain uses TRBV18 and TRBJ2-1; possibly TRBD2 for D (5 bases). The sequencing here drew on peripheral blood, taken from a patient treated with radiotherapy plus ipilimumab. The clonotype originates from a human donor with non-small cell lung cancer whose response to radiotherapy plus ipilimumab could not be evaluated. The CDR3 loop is CASSLKGGNEQFF. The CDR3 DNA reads TGTGCCAGCTCACTCAAGGGCGGGAATGAGCAGTTCTTC.